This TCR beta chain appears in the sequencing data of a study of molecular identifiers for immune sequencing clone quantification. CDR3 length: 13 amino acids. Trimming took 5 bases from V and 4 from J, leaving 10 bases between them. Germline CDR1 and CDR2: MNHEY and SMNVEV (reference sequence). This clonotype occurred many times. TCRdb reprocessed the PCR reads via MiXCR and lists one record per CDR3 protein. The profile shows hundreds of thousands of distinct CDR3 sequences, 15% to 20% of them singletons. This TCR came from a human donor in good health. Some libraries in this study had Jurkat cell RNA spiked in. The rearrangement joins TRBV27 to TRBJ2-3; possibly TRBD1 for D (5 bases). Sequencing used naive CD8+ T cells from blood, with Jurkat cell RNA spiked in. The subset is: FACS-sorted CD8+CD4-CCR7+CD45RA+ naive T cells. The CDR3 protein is CASSVQGSDTQYF. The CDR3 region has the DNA TGTGCCAGCAGTGTGCAGGGCTCAGATACGCAGTATTTT.